Following are 17 T cell receptor beta chains from one sample sequenced in a study of blood T cell repertoires in COVID-19. Assay used: immunoSEQ multiplex PCR; TCRdb lists only in-frame clones, some missing. The table includes under 90,000 clones, around 75% detected once. Sequenced: peripheral blood. Receptors were obtained from a woman aged 80 or over with active or convalescent COVID-19.

The chain combines TRBV24-1 with TRBJ1-3; D call uncertain. The germline CDR1 and CDR2 sequences are KGHDR and SFDVKD. The CDR3 covers 16 residues. V was trimmed by 3 bases and J by 2 bases, leaving 13 bases between them. In DNA, the CDR3 is TGTGCCACCAGTGATGGGCAGGTTAAAACTGGAAACACCATATATTTT. Translating gives CATSDGQVKTGNTIYF.

This sequence joins TRBV28 and TRBJ2-2, with 7 bases identical to TRBD2. The CDR3 contains 15 residues. J lost 6 bases, V lost 8 bases, and 12 bases had no gene match. Germline lookup yields CDR1 MDHEN and CDR2 SYDVKM. CDR3 DNA sequence: TGTGCCAGCGCTCGGCCGGCGGGAGTCTCCGGGGAGCTGTTTTTT. Amino acids: CASARPAGVSGELFF.

This chain uses TRBV4-1 with TRBJ2-4; weak D call: TRBD2 (6 bases). Trimming removed 1 base from V and 2 bases from J, with 18 bases in between. This CDR3 has 18 amino acids. Per the germline V gene, CDR1 is MGHRA and CDR2 is YSYEKL. The CDR3 protein is CASSQVQEPGGTKNIQYF. The CDR3 DNA sequence: TGCGCCAGCAGCCAAGTGCAGGAACCCGGAGGGACCAAAAACATTCAGTACTTC.

The rearrangement joins TRBV7-9 to TRBJ2-3, with TRBD2 matching over 13 bases. J was trimmed by 9 bases and V by 3 bases; bases with no gene match: 6. CDR1 is SEHNR, CDR2 FQNEAQ, per germline (reference sequence). The CDR3 spans 15 residues. The CDR3, as DNA: TGTGCCAGCAGCTTGGGGACTAGCGGGGTTCGCACGCAGTATTTT. It encodes CASSLGTSGVRTQYF.

The rearrangement joins TRBV7-9 to TRBJ1-2, with 10 bases identical to TRBD1. The germline V gene has CDR1 SEHNR and CDR2 FQNEAQ (reference sequence). This CDR3 contains 15 residues. V lost 3 bases and J lost 2; bases outside the gene matches: 3. The CDR3 loop is CASSFSGQGNYGYTF. CDR3 DNA sequence: TGTGCCAGCAGCTTCTCGGGACAGGGGAACTATGGCTACACCTTC.

This chain connects TRBV15 to TRBJ1-1; D is possibly TRBD1 (5 bases). The V gene's germline CDR1 is LNHNV and CDR2 YYDKDF (reference sequence). The CDR3 spans 16 residues. Between the trimmed V and J ends, which lost 0 bases and 1 base, there was a span of 12 bases. The CDR3 bases are TGTGCCACCAGCAGAGATGGGCAGGGTTGGAACACTGAAGCTTTCTTT. Protein: CATSRDGQGWNTEAFF.

In its sample, this clone was seen a few times. The genes are TRBV7-9 and TRBJ1-6; D uncertain. Trimming removed 7 bases from V and 10 bases from J, with 14 bases in between. Germline V gene lookup returns CDR1 SEHNR and CDR2 FQNEAQ (reference sequence). The CDR3 is made up of 13 amino acids. The CDR3 coding sequence is TGTGCCAGCATAGGAGACGGAGACTCACCCCTCCACTTT. Protein sequence: CASIGDGDSPLHF.

This chain joins TRBV11-2 and TRBJ2-1; TRBD1 is a possible D gene (5 bases). Germline lookup yields CDR1 SGHAT and CDR2 FQNNGV. Trimming removed 7 bases from V and 9 bases from J, with 13 bases in between. This CDR3 region has 12 residues. The chain's CDR3 is CASKGWRPEQFF. The CDR3 DNA is TGTGCCAGCAAGGGGTGGCGGCCTGAGCAGTTCTTC.

The chain joins TRBV12-3 or TRBV12-4 to TRBJ2-3; D call uncertain. The CDR3 runs to 13 residues. The V gene lost 3 bases and the J gene lost 0 bases, with 4 bases spanning the gap. This CDR3 is CASSLRSTDTQYF. As DNA, the CDR3 is TGTGCCAGCAGTTTGCGGAGCACAGATACGCAGTATTTT.

This clone showed up just once. The chain combines TRBV4-1 with TRBJ1-3; 10 bases are a match to TRBD1. The CDR3 extends over 17 amino acids. J gave up 3 bases and V 2 bases, and 7 bases lay outside the gene matches. Germline V CDR1 and CDR2: MGHRA, YSYEKL. The CDR3 reads CASSQLPGQGFGNTIYF. CDR3 DNA: TGCGCCAGCAGCCAATTACCGGGACAGGGGTTTGGAAACACCATATATTTT.

This rearrangement joins TRBV2 to TRBJ2-2; TRBD2 might be the D (6 bases). In germline, CDR1 is SNHLY, CDR2 FYNNEI. The CDR3 extends over 16 amino acids. V was pared by 4 bases and J by 0 bases, with 12 bases between. The CDR3: CASSVEGLANTGELFF. The CDR3 DNA reads as TGTGCCAGCAGTGTGGAGGGACTTGCGAACACCGGGGAGCTGTTTTTT.

The CDR3 loop reads CASSRGQGARQETQYF. DNA of the CDR3: TGTGCCAGCAGCAGGGGACAGGGGGCTCGCCAAGAGACCCAGTACTTC. The chain combines TRBV7-3 with TRBJ2-5; TRBD1 matches at 12 bases. The CDR3 contains 16 residues. V lost 5 bases, J lost 1 base, and 5 bases stayed unmatched. Germline lookup yields CDR1 SGHTA and CDR2 FQGTGA.

The rearrangement uses TRBV7-2 and TRBJ1-1; the D is unclear. Germline CDR1 SGHTA, CDR2 FQGNSA. The CDR3 length is 12 residues. Trimming cost V 5 bases and J 4 bases, with 8 bases left between them. CDR3 in DNA: TGTGCCAGCAGCCCCTCCTCCACTGAAGCTTTCTTT. Protein sequence: CASSPSSTEAFF.

The chain has TRBV5-1 and TRBJ2-1; maybe TRBD1 (6 bases). Looked up from germline, CDR1 is SGHRS and CDR2 is YFSETQ. CDR3 length: 15 residues. V lost 0 bases and J 5 bases, leaving 12 bases between the germline ends. CDR3 bases: TGCGCCAGCAGCTTGGGGGGGCAATCCCACAATGAGCAGTTCTTC. It is translated as CASSLGGQSHNEQFF.

The chain is built from TRBV11-2 and TRBJ1-2; TRBD1 is a possible D gene (6 bases). V was shortened by 4 bases and J by 9 bases, with 21 bases between the two germline ends. Germline CDR1 is SGHAT and CDR2 is FQNNGV. This CDR3 spans 15 amino acids. The CDR3 sequence: CASSYRTAPQQSYTF. The CDR3 region has the DNA TGTGCCAGCAGCTATCGGACAGCCCCCCAGCAAAGCTACACCTTC.

This chain joins TRBV13 and TRBJ2-3, with D possibly matching TRBD1 (5 bases). The germline V gene encodes CDR1 PRHDT and CDR2 FYEKMQ (reference sequence). Trimming pared 0 bases from V and 3 bases from J, leaving 10 bases between. The CDR3 extends over 15 amino acids. The CDR3 sequence is CASSLGGRQTDTQYF. CDR3 nucleotides: TGTGCCAGCAGCTTAGGGGGGCGTCAAACAGATACGCAGTATTTT.

The gene calls are TRBV4-2 and TRBJ1-3, with no clear D. V was pared by 1 base and J by 2 bases, with 12 bases between. There are 16 residues in the CDR3. Germline assignment: CDR1 LGHNA and CDR2 YNFKEQ. The CDR3 coding sequence is TGTGCCAGCAGCCAAGGATCCAACCGAGCTGGAAACACCATATATTTT. Its translation is CASSQGSNRAGNTIYF.